This T cell receptor beta chain is drawn from a study of tumor-infiltrating lymphocytes in primary liver carcinoma. Total RNA and DNA came together from roughly 20-30 mg of bulk tissue without cell sorting. Primary liver carcinoma, confirmed by histopathology, was surgically resected. The study found over 75% viable tumor cells in every tumor sample. Study observations and caveats: Presence in all five tumor regions was observed for only about 8-25% of top clones.

Note on this clonotype: The target antigen is unknown.

Making TCR beta cDNA involved around 500 ng total RNA and a constant-region primer. ARM-PCR, slightly modified, supplied the TCR beta libraries through three nested multiplex PCR rounds. One entry per CDR3 protein results from TCRdb running MiXCR on the multiplex PCR reads. The table includes approximately 190,000 distinct CDR3 sequences, around four fifths detected once. The sequence was obtained from a man aged 35 to 55 with primary liver carcinoma and hepatitis B virus infection. The sample consisted of tumor tissue from primary liver carcinoma.

CDR3: CASCSWDGGRNSPLHF. The CDR3 DNA sequence: TGCGCCAGCTGCTCATGGGACGGGGGAAGGAATTCACCCCTCCACTTT. The V call is TRBV4-3, the J call TRBJ1-6; a weak D match, TRBD1 (5 bases). Trimming pared 8 bases from V and 7 bases from J, leaving 21 bases between. From germline, CDR1 is LGHNA and CDR2 YSLEER. This CDR3 spans 16 amino acids.